The clone carrying this T cell receptor beta chain has more than one count but fewer than ten. Unique molecular identifiers were affixed to single, distinct cDNA molecules. TCRdb itself ran the 5' RACE reads through MiXCR, one entry per CDR3 protein. The sample consists of some 64,000 distinct CDR3 sequences, approximately 13% of them appearing once. The source of the sample is a study of early T cells in non-severe SARS-CoV-2 infection. This CDR3 is 13 amino acids long. Trimming removed 7 bases at V and 5 bases at J, with 14 bases between. Germline CDR1 reads MDHEN; CDR2 reads SYDVKM. The TCR was taken from an adult who was a healthcare worker with PCR-confirmed SARS-CoV-2 infection or an uninfected control (not recorded which). The specimen sequenced was whole blood. The chain joins TRBV28 to TRBJ1-2; maybe TRBD1 (6 bases). CDR3 region: CASIPTGVYGYTF. CDR3 coding DNA: TGTGCCAGCATTCCGACAGGCGTATATGGCTACACCTTC.